These 17 T cell receptor beta chains share one sample of origin, sequenced in a study of cytomegalovirus exposure and HLA in healthy donors. The study ran its PCR with 60 Vbeta and 13 Jbeta primers. TCRdb keeps only in-frame clones here, not all; method: immunoSEQ multiplex PCR. Altogether 200,000 to 250,000 clones are present, 77% being singletons, with the ten largest covering about 2.5%. Sequenced input: PBMCs. Receptors originate from a woman aged 55-69 years in good health and CMV-seropositive.

The V gene is TRBV4-3, the J gene TRBJ2-1; 8 bases are shared with TRBD2. CDR1 is LGHNA, CDR2 YSLEER, per germline. V trimming: 6 bases; J trimming: 3 bases; junction bases outside the gene matches: 4. This CDR3 comprises 14 residues. CDR3 sequence (DNA): TGCGCCAGCAGTTCTCGGGGGGGCTACAATGAGCAGTTCTTC. Protein: CASSSRGGYNEQFF.

This clone was seen only a few times. J is TRBJ1-1 and V is TRBV4-1, with D perhaps TRBD1 (6 bases). Trimming removed 3 bases at V and 5 bases at J, with 16 bases between. CDR3 length: 15 residues. CDR1 and CDR2 from the germline V gene are MGHRA and YSYEKL. The CDR3 spells CASSQITGIGTEAFF. CDR3 in DNA: TGCGCCAGCAGCCAGATTACAGGGATTGGGACTGAAGCTTTCTTT.

The J gene is TRBJ1-5, the V gene TRBV19, with 7 bases aligning to TRBD1. J was trimmed by 2 bases and V by 8 bases; bases with no gene match: 0. CDR3 length equals 12 residues. Germline V CDR1 and CDR2: LNHDA, SQIVND (reference sequence). CDR3 amino acids: CASGQGNQPQHF. The CDR3 DNA follows: TGTGCCAGTGGACAGGGCAATCAGCCCCAGCATTTT.

This clone was recorded only once. The rearrangement links TRBV4-2 to TRBJ2-5, with a possible D match to TRBD2 (7 bases). Germline CDR1 and CDR2: LGHNA and YNFKEQ. V dropped 8 bases and J dropped 4 bases, with 20 bases sitting between them. CDR3 length: 15 residues. The CDR3 DNA follows: TGTGCCAGCGACAAGGGGGGGGGCAAGGGAGAGACCCAGTACTTC. Translation: CASDKGGGKGETQYF.

This clone was counted a few times. The chain employs TRBV27 and TRBJ2-6; D not resolved. V was clipped by 6 bases and J by 2 bases, with 8 bases between them. The CDR3 loop spans 14 amino acids. The germline gives CDR1 MNHEY, CDR2 SMNVEV (reference sequence). The CDR3 sequence: CASSLNTGANVLTF. As DNA, the CDR3 is TGTGCCAGCAGCCTGAACACTGGGGCCAACGTCCTGACTTTC.

The rearrangement links TRBV28 to TRBJ1-6; possibly TRBD1 for D (5 bases). Trimming left V 6 bases short and J 10 bases short, with 19 bases between. The germline CDR1 and CDR2 sequences are MDHEN and SYDVKM. The CDR3 runs 15 residues. Here the CDR3 DNA reads TGTGCCAGCAGCCGCAGCGGGACCCGCGGGTCACCCCTCCACTTT. Protein sequence: CASSRSGTRGSPLHF.

As for this clone: An end of the junction differs from the germline gene, which may be a read error. The chain is built from TRBV4-1 and TRBJ1-2, with a tentative D call TRBD1 (6 bases). The germline gives CDR1 MGHRA, CDR2 YSYEKL. This CDR3 contains 14 residues. In nucleotides, the CDR3 is TGCGCCAGCAGCCCGACGCAAGGGACACGGAGTATCCACTTC. Amino acid sequence: CASSPTQGTRSIHF.

This chain connects TRBV29-1 to TRBJ2-2; 8 bases agree with TRBD1. This CDR3 has 14 amino acids. The germline V gene encodes CDR1 SQVTM and CDR2 ANQGSEA. Germline trimming cut 7 bases from V and 2 bases from J; bases unmatched to any gene: 6. The DNA of the CDR3 is TGCAGCGCCGGACAGGGCAGTAACACCGGGGAGCTGTTTTTT. Its protein is CSAGQGSNTGELFF.

V and J are TRBV19 and TRBJ1-5; D is ambiguous. CDR1 LNHDA and CDR2 SQIVND come from the germline V gene (reference sequence). The V gene lost 7 bases and the J gene lost 0 bases, with 7 bases spanning the gap. The CDR3 sequence is 13 residues long. The CDR3 DNA is TGTGCCAGTAACTACTATAGCAATCAGCCCCAGCATTTT. Translated, it gives CASNYYSNQPQHF.

V gene TRBV10-3 combines with J gene TRBJ1-6, with a tentative D call TRBD1 (5 bases). This CDR3 has 17 amino acids. Per the germline V gene, CDR1 is ENHRY and CDR2 is SYGVKD. Trimming removed 3 bases from V and 7 bases from J, with 19 bases in between. Here the CDR3 reads CAISEWGREDSNSPLHF. As DNA, the CDR3 is TGTGCCATCAGTGAATGGGGCAGGGAGGACTCAAATTCACCCCTCCACTTT.

A few counts support this clone. The V call is TRBV4-1, the J call TRBJ1-1, with TRBD1 as a possible D gene (5 bases). This CDR3 is built from 15 residues. V lost 4 bases, J lost 2 bases, and 14 bases lay in between. Per the germline V gene, CDR1 is MGHRA and CDR2 is YSYEKL. The CDR3 spells CASSRPGHSNTEAFF. The DNA of the CDR3 is TGCGCCAGCAGCCGGCCAGGACATTCAAACACTGAAGCTTTCTTT.

This sequence joins TRBV27 and TRBJ1-3; 7 nucleotides align to TRBD1. Trimming cost V 5 bases and J 4 bases; bases outside gene matches: 11. The V gene's germline CDR1 is MNHEY and CDR2 SMNVEV (reference sequence). This CDR3 spans 16 amino acids. The CDR3 loop is CASSQVYRGKGNTIYF. CDR3 in DNA: TGTGCCAGCAGTCAAGTCTACAGGGGCAAAGGAAACACCATATATTTT.

The genes are TRBV9 and TRBJ2-3; a weak D match, TRBD2 (6 bases). Germline CDR1 reads SGDLS; CDR2 reads YYNGEE. V lost 2 bases and J lost 0, with 7 bases in between. The CDR3 is made up of 14 amino acids. The CDR3 protein is CASSVSGSTDTQYF. DNA for the CDR3: TGTGCCAGCAGCGTGAGCGGGAGCACAGATACGCAGTATTTT.

The chain carries TRBV6-5 and TRBJ1-2; 9 bases agree with TRBD1. Trimming took 5 bases from V and 8 from J; bases not matched to a gene: 9. CDR1 MNHEY and CDR2 SVGAGI come from the germline V gene. This CDR3 region has 14 residues. CDR3 nucleotides: TGTGCCAGCAGTACTCCCGACAGGGGGGGCGGCTACACCTTC. This codes for CASSTPDRGGGYTF.

This clone was observed once. CDR3 coding DNA: TGTGCCACCCGGCGAGGGCGGAACACCGGGGAGCTGTTTTTT. This gives the protein CATRRGRNTGELFF. The rearrangement joins TRBV27 to TRBJ2-2; D may be TRBD2 (5 bases). Looked up from germline, CDR1 is MNHEY and CDR2 is SMNVEV (reference sequence). The CDR3 consists of 14 residues. The V and J ends lost 10 bases and 1 base respectively, with 13 bases between them.

The chain combines TRBV7-7 with TRBJ2-5; 7 nucleotides match TRBD1. Germline V CDR1 and CDR2: SSHAT, FNYEAQ (reference sequence). The trim removed 5 bases at V and 2 bases at J, leaving 5 bases unmatched. The CDR3 contains 14 residues. CDR3 sequence: CASSPLTGQETQYF. CDR3 sequence (DNA): TGTGCCAGCAGCCCTCTGACAGGGCAAGAGACCCAGTACTTC.

The chain is built from TRBV7-6 and TRBJ2-1; 8 nucleotides align to TRBD2. CDR1 is SGHVS and CDR2 is FNYEAQ in the germline V gene. V gave up 2 bases and J gave up 4 bases; unmatched junction bases: 7. The CDR3 totals 16 residues. The CDR3 loop is CASSLQSGGYYNEQFF. For the CDR3, the DNA is TGTGCCAGCAGCTTACAGAGCGGGGGCTATTACAATGAGCAGTTCTTC.